This T cell receptor (beta chain) is from a study of shared clonotypes between healthy human individuals (TCRdb year 2020). At the level of the whole study: The cohort included three men and a couple of women between 18 and 49 years of age. For each donor, CD4 naive and CD4 memory were each given three plates, CD8 naive was given two plates, and CD8 memory was given one plate. Blood TCR repertoires of five healthy adults were deeply sequenced to estimate repertoire size and the extent of clonotype sharing between individuals. To increase sequencing depth and limit assay-specific biases, TCR repertoire library preparation and sequencing were carried out by different laboratories using diverse techniques. Between about 0.85 and 9.5 billion PBMCs per donor were obtained by leukapheresis. Findings and caveats that apply to the study as a whole: Sampling was restricted to blood, and TCR repertoires in tissue are likely to differ from TCR repertoires in blood. Even with the large sequencing depth, rarefaction of the sorted-subset datasets indicated that sequencing was incomplete. The small number of donors limited the genetic and exposure-history diversity represented. Naive subsets generally had larger estimated clonotype richness than memory subsets did. When a handful of donors were compared, the shared fraction of clonotypes was about 5.2% for naive CD4, around 3.6% for naive CD8, 2% to 2.5% for memory CD4, and 0.35% to 0.5% for memory CD8. Clonotypes shared by all four sorted-subset donors showed higher generation probabilities than non-shared clonotypes. Based on pairwise subsampling, the degree of clonotype sharing among donors was expected to be affected by sequencing depth.

Using the deep immunoSEQ assay, TCR CDR3 regions were amplified from genomic DNA by multiplex PCR. For each cell subset, the extracted genomic DNA was distributed evenly across all wells of several immunoSEQ 96-well plates, and each plate served as one replicate. Each replicate PCR for sorted subsets received about 0.2 ug genomic DNA, equal to about 30,000 T cell genomes. The purified libraries were quantified using a Qubit 3.0 fluorometer, sized with a Bioanalyzer 2100, and then quantified again using the KAPA Library Quantification kit. Each immunoSEQ 96-well plate was sequenced on its own single-read 150-cycle Illumina NextSeq 550 flow cell. In the paper's pipeline: Because only junctional sequences without quality scores were contained in the immunoSEQ output, filtering matching that applied to full-length reads could not be performed. Sequences were annotated with PyIR, a Python wrapper for IgBLAST v1.9, and V/J genes and CDR3 were assigned using IMGT germline references. Reads were filtered out if the reads had weak V/J assignments (E-value above 1e-6), no CDR3, stop codons, out-of-frame junctions, or ambiguous translated residues. V3J clonotypes were defined by identical inferred V gene, J gene, and CDR3 amino acid sequence. Percentage overlap between repertoires was computed as shared unique clonotypes divided by the size of the smaller repertoire. Three approaches were used to assess repertoire richness: RTK rarefaction, the Chao1 estimator, and Recon v2.1 estimates of unobserved clonotypes. Generation probabilities for all TCRbeta clonotypes obtained by the gDNA method from a handful of donors were computed using OLGA. TCRdb holds this immuneACCESS table with in-frame rearrangements only. Some clones are missing; in checked studies, unresolved V genes explain under half, and the rest has no known cause. The V and J calls and clone size come from that table; D and trimming were worked out from the DNA. This sample lists over 2 million clones; about nine tenths were detected once. In total, the top ten clones hold 0.3% to 0.4% of the sample.

For CDR1 and CDR2, the germline V gene (reference sequence) lists SGHKS and YYEKEE. From its cysteine to its phenylalanine, the CDR3 spans 14 amino acids. Of all the DNA, just the CDR3 is kept, 42 bases in frame from base 1. V was cut back by 0 bases and J by 4 bases, leaving a gap of 10 bases between them. In regard to this clone: The antigen it recognizes is unknown. Base qualities were left out, and no much larger clone turns up one base away.

Donors were healthy HIV-negative adults with no recently reported acute infections or vaccinations. Every donor was a Caucasian adult living in Nashville, Tennessee, USA. CD4+ T cells were enriched by magnetic negative selection; naive cells were then positively selected on CD45RA, and the negative fraction formed the memory subset. Blood was collected by leukapheresis, and PBMCs were isolated by Ficoll-Histopaque density gradient centrifugation and then cryopreserved in liquid nitrogen vapor phase. Analytical flow cytometry was used to check the purity and quantity of each magnetically sorted T cell population. From each sorted fraction, genomic DNA was isolated and quantified by UV absorbance on a Nanodrop 2000c.

The sequenced sample consisted of naive CD4+ T cells from PBMCs. In light of the paper, this sample's cell subset or site label describes: CD45RA+ positively selected. The receptor's source is a man aged 18 to 29 in good health. Some clones in this sample may be carry-over from other donors' samples. This sequence uses TRBV5-5 and TRBJ1-2, with the D gene not clear enough to name. The CDR3 loop reads CASSLEGQSYGYTF. The nucleotides are TGTGCCAGCAGCTTGGAAGGGCAGAGCTATGGCTACACCTTC.